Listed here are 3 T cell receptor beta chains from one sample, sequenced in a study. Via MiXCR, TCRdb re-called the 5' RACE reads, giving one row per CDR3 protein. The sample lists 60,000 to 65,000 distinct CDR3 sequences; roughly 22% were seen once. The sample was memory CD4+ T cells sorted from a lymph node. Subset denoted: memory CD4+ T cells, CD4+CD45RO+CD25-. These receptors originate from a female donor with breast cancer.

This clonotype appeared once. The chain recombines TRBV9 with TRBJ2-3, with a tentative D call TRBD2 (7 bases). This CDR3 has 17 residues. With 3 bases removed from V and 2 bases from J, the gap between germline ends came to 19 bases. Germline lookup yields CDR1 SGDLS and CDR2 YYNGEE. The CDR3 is CASSGGGGGRYTDTQYF. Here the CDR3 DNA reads TGTGCCAGCAGCGGTGGCGGGGGCGGGAGATACACAGATACGCAGTATTTT.

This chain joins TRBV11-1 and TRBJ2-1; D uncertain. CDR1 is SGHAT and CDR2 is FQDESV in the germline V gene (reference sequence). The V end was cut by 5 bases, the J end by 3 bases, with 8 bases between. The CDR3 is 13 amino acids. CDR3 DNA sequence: TGTGCCAGCAGCCCCTACAACTACAATGAGCAGTTCTTC. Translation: CASSPYNYNEQFF.

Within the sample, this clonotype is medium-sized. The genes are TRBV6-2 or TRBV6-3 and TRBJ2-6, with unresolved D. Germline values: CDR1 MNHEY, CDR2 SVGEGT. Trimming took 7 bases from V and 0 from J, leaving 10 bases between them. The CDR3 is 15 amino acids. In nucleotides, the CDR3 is TGTGCCAGCACCAAGGGCTTCTCTGGGGCCAACGTCCTGACTTTC. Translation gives CASTKGFSGANVLTF.